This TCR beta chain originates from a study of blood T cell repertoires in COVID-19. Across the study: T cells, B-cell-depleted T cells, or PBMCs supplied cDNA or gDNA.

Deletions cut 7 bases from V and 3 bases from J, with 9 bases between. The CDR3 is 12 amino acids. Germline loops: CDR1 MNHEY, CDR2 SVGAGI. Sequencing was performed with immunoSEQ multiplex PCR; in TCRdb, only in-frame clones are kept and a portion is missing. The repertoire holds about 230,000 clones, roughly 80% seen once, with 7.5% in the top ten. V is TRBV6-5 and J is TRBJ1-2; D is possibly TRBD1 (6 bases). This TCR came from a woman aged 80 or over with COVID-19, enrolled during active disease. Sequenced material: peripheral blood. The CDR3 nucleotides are TGTGCCAGCACCAACAGGGACTATGGCTACACCTTC. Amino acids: CASTNRDYGYTF.